The rows below give T cell receptor beta chains drawn from one sample of a study of identical twins. A single record per CDR3 protein comes from TCRdb applying MiXCR to the 5' RACE reads. The sample carries approximately 230,000 distinct CDR3 sequences, under 8.5% recorded once. A further study also used this sample, focusing on T cells expressing NK-cell markers.

The sample comprised CD8+ T cells sorted from blood. The receptors were gathered from a young woman in good health. Each CDR3 is given with its conserved first and last residue. The D gene is left open where the match is weak. The size of a clone is reported for some rows only, either as once, few or many, or as a class for expanded clones.

j_call v_call d_call clone_size cdr3_nt cdr3_aa
TRBJ2-7 TRBV7-9 . many TGTGCCAGCAGCCCAACCGGACAGAAGACCTACGAGCAGTACTTC CASSPTGQKTYEQYF
TRBJ1-1 TRBV6-2/TRBV6-3 . . TGTGCCAGCAGTTACTCGCGGGTAGGGGCTTTCTTT CASSYSRVGAFF
TRBJ2-7 TRBV11-2 . . TGTGCCAGCAGCCGACCGGCCTGGGTGGCGAGCGAGCAGTACTTC CASSRPAWVASEQYF
TRBJ2-3 TRBV4-1 TRBD1 few TGCGCCAGCAGCCATGCCGACAGGGGGCTGGGAGATACGCAGTATTTT CASSHADRGLGDTQYF
TRBJ2-1 TRBV7-2 TRBD2 many TGTGCCAGCAGCTTTTCCGGGACTAGCGGAAGCAATGAGCAGTTCTTC CASSFSGTSGSNEQFF
TRBJ1-2 TRBV29-1 . many TGCAGCGTCGGACGGTTAGGTAATGGCTACACCTTC CSVGRLGNGYTF
TRBJ2-7 TRBV4-3 TRBD2 many TGCGCCAGCAGCCAAGGAGGGGGGACTAGCGGCTACGAGCAGTACTTC CASSQGGGTSGYEQYF
TRBJ2-3 TRBV12-5 TRBD1 few TGTGCTAGTGGTTTCCCCCCCGGGACAGGGTTTGCAGATACGCAGTATTTT CASGFPPGTGFADTQYF
TRBJ2-7 TRBV18 TRBD1 . TGTGCCAGCACACCAGGGGACAGGGACTCCTACGAGCAGTACTTC CASTPGDRDSYEQYF
TRBJ2-1 TRBV6-6 . few TGTGCCAGCAGGCAAAAAGTTGTGGATGAGCAGTTCTTC CASRQKVVDEQFF
TRBJ2-1 TRBV9 TRBD2 . TGTGCCAGCAGCCCCCGGGCTAGCGGGTGGTACAATGAGCAGTTCTTC CASSPRASGWYNEQFF
TRBJ2-1 TRBV25-1 TRBD1 . TGTGCCAGCAGTGACCCGGGACAGGGCTACAATGAGCAGTTCTTC CASSDPGQGYNEQFF
TRBJ2-7 TRBV19 TRBD1 . TGTGCCAGTAGCCCATCCGGGACAGATGGATACGAGCAGTACTTC CASSPSGTDGYEQYF
TRBJ2-4 TRBV25-1 TRBD2 . TGTGCCAGCAGTGAATCCGGAGCGGGAGTCCCGGCGGAGGACATTCAGTACTTC CASSESGAGVPAEDIQYF
TRBJ2-2 TRBV9 TRBD2 many TGTGCCAGCAGCGAGCCCGTAGCGGGGGGACCCACCGGGGAGCTGTTTTTT CASSEPVAGGPTGELFF
TRBJ2-5 TRBV12-3/TRBV12-4 . many TGTGCCAGCAGTTTGGTTCAGGGAGAAAGGGAGACCCAGTACTTC CASSLVQGERETQYF
TRBJ2-7 TRBV7-9 . few TGTGCCAGCAGCTTCGAAGGGGAGGACGAGCAGTACTTC CASSFEGEDEQYF
TRBJ2-1 TRBV20-1 TRBD1 few TGCAGTGCTAGAGAACGCGGGGACAGGGTCTACTACAATGAGCAGTTCTTC CSARERGDRVYYNEQFF
TRBJ2-7 TRBV4-3 . many TGCGCCAGCAGCCAAGATAGAGGGTTGGTCTCCTACGAGCAGTACTTC CASSQDRGLVSYEQYF
TRBJ2-7 TRBV7-6 TRBD1 . TGTGCCAGCAGCTTAAGGCGCCCGGGACAGGGGGGGGACGAGCAGTACTTC CASSLRRPGQGGDEQYF
TRBJ2-3 TRBV15 . many TGTGCCACCAGCCCCATTGGGGGGACCACAGATACGCAGTATTTT CATSPIGGTTDTQYF
TRBJ1-5 TRBV5-5 . few TGTGCCAGCAGCTTACTCCCTCTGAGCAATCAGCCCCAGCATTTT CASSLLPLSNQPQHF
TRBJ2-7 TRBV3-1 TRBD2 . TGTGCCAGCAGCCAAGGCACTAGCGGGGGGCTTAGCTCCTACGAGCAGTACTTC CASSQGTSGGLSSYEQYF
TRBJ2-5 TRBV10-2 TRBD2 . TGCGCCAGCAGTAGCGGGAGGGCCCGAGAGACCCAGTACTTC CASSSGRARETQYF
TRBJ2-1 TRBV6-1 . . TGTGCCAGCAGTGAAGGGACCGATTACAATGAGCAGTTCTTC CASSEGTDYNEQFF
TRBJ2-7 TRBV12-3/TRBV12-4 . many TGTGCCAGCAGTTTACCCGAGCAGTACTTC CASSLPEQYF
TRBJ2-7 TRBV11-3 . few TGTGCCAGCAGCTCCCGGGACGGGCAAAGGTACGAGCAGTACTTC CASSSRDGQRYEQYF
TRBJ2-3 TRBV11-2 . many TGTGCCAGCAGCTTAGTTGGGACTTCTAGCACAGATACGCAGTATTTT CASSLVGTSSTDTQYF
TRBJ2-7 TRBV6-1 . . TGTGCCAGCACCGCTGGCACAGGGAGTGAGCAGTACTTC CASTAGTGSEQYF
TRBJ2-2 TRBV19 . few TGTGCCAGTAGTATGGGTGGGATCGGGGAGCTGTTTTTT CASSMGGIGELFF
TRBJ1-5 TRBV5-6 . . TGTGCCAGCAGTTTAGGCGGACCCGGGGATAGCAATCAGCCCCAGCATTTT CASSLGGPGDSNQPQHF
TRBJ1-1 TRBV11-2 . few TGTGCCAGCAGCCTCTTCGCTGGTGGAGGCACTGAAGCTTTCTTT CASSLFAGGGTEAFF
TRBJ2-7 TRBV3-1 . . TGTGCCAGCAGCCAATTTAAGGTAGGCTACGAGCAGTACTTC CASSQFKVGYEQYF
TRBJ2-1 TRBV6-4 . once TGTGCCAGCAGTGACTCAGGGGAGCAGTTCTTC CASSDSGEQFF
TRBJ2-7 TRBV6-1 . many TGTGCCAGCAGCGTGGACAGAACCTACGAGCAGTACTTC CASSVDRTYEQYF
TRBJ1-6 TRBV12-3/TRBV12-4 . few TGTGCCAGCAGTTTAGCCGGTGGAAATTCACCCCTCCACTTT CASSLAGGNSPLHF
TRBJ2-1 TRBV10-2 . many TGCGCCAGCAGTTCCCCTCGGGGCGGAAGCTCCTACAATGAGCAGTTCTTC CASSSPRGGSSYNEQFF
TRBJ1-1 TRBV29-1 . many TGCAGCGTGGAAAACTGGGGAATGGCTTTCTTT CSVENWGMAFF
TRBJ2-1 TRBV5-5 TRBD2 . TGTGCCAGCAGCCGGGGACTAGCGGGAGGGCCGGCGGGTGAGCAGTTCTTC CASSRGLAGGPAGEQFF
TRBJ2-1 TRBV7-9 TRBD2 . TGTGCCAGCAGCATCACTAGCGGACCCTACAATGAGCAGTTCTTC CASSITSGPYNEQFF
TRBJ2-1 TRBV4-1 . . TGCGCCAGCAGCCACGGAGTTAACTACAATGAGCAGTTCTTC CASSHGVNYNEQFF
TRBJ2-1 TRBV12-3/TRBV12-4 . few TGTGCCAGCTCTCCCGGAAGTTTTAGTGAGCAGTTCTTC CASSPGSFSEQFF
TRBJ1-1 TRBV12-3/TRBV12-4 TRBD1 many TGTGCCAGCAGGATCGGGACAGAAGGAGGTGAAGCTTTCTTT CASRIGTEGGEAFF
TRBJ2-7 TRBV7-9 TRBD1 many TGTGCCAGCAGCTTCGGGACAGGTATCCACGAGCAGTACTTC CASSFGTGIHEQYF